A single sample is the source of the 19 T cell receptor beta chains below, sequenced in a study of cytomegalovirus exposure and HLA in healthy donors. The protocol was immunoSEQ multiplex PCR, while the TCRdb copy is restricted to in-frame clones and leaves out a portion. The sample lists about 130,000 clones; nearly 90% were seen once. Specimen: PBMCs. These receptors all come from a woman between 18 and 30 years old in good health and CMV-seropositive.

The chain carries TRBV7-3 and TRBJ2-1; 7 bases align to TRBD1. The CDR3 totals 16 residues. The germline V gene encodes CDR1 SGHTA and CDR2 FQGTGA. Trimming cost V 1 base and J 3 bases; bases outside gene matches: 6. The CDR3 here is CASSLMGTGDYNEQFF. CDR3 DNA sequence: TGTGCCAGCAGCTTAATGGGAACAGGGGACTACAATGAGCAGTTCTTC.

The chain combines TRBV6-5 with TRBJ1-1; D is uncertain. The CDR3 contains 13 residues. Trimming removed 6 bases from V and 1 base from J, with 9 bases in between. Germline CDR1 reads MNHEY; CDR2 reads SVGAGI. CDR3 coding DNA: TGTGCCAGCAGAAGGACTAAGAACACTGAAGCTTTCTTT. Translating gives CASRRTKNTEAFF.

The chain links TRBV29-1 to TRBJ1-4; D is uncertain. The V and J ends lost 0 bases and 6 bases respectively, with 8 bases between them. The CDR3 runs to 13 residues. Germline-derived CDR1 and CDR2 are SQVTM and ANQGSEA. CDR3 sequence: CSVEDVLDEKLFF. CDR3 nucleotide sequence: TGCAGCGTTGAAGATGTCCTAGATGAAAAACTGTTTTTT.

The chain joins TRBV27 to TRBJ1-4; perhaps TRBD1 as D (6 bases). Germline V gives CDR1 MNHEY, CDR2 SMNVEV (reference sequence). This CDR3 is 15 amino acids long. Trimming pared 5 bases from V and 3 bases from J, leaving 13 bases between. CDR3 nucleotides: TGTGCCAGCAGTCCCACAGGGAGGGCTAATGAAAAACTGTTTTTT. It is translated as CASSPTGRANEKLFF.

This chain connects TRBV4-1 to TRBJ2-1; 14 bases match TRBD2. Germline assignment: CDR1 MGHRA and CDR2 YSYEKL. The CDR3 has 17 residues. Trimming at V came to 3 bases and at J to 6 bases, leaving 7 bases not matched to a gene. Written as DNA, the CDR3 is TGCGCCAGCAGCCACCCGACTAGCGGGGGGGGAACCAATGAGCAGTTCTTC. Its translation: CASSHPTSGGGTNEQFF.

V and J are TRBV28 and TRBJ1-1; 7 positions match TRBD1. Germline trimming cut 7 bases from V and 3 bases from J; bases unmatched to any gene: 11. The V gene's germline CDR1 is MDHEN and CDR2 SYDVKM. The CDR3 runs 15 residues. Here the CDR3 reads CASNPGGPLDTEAFF. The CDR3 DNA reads TGTGCCAGCAACCCAGGGGGGCCCCTGGACACTGAAGCTTTCTTT.

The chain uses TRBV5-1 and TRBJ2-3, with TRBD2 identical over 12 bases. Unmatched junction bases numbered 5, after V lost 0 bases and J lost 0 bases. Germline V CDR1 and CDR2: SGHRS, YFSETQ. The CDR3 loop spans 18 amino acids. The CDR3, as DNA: TGCGCCAGCAGCTTGGCTAGCGGGGGGGTCCCTAGCACAGATACGCAGTATTTT. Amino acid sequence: CASSLASGGVPSTDTQYF.

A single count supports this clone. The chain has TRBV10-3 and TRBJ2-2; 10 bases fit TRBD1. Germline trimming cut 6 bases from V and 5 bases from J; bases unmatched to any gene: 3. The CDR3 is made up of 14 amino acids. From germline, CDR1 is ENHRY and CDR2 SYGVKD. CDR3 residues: CAIRKDRGTGELFF. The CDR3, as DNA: TGTGCCATCAGGAAGGACAGGGGGACCGGGGAGCTGTTTTTT.

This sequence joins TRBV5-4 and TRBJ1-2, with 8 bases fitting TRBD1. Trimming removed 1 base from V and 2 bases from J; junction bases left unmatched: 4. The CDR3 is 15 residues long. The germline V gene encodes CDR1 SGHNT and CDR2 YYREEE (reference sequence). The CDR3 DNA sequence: TGTGCCAGCAGCTTGCCCCGGACAGGGAACTATGGCTACACCTTC. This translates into CASSLPRTGNYGYTF.

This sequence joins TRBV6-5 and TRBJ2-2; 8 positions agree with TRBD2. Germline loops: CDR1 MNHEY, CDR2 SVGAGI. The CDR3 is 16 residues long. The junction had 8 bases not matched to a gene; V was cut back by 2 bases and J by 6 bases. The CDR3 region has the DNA TGTGCCAGCAGTTACGCCCCTCGGGGGGGCGCCGGGGAGCTGTTTTTT. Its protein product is CASSYAPRGGAGELFF.

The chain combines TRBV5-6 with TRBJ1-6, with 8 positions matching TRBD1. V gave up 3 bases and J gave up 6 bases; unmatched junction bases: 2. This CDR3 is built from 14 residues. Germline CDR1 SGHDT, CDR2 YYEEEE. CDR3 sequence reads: CASSSDRGNSPLHF. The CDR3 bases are TGTGCCAGCAGCTCCGACAGGGGTAATTCACCCCTCCACTTT.

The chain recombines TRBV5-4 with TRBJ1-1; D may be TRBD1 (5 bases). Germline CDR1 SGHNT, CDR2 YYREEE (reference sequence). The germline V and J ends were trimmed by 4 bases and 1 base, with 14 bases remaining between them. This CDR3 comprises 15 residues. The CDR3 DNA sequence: TGTGCCAGCAGCAAACCAACAGGCAGGAACACTGAAGCTTTCTTT. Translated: CASSKPTGRNTEAFF.

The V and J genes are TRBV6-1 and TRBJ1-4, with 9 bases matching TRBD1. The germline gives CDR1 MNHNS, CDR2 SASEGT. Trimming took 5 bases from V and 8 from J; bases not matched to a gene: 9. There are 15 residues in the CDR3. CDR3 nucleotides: TGTGCCAGCAGTACCACCGGGACAGGGTCCGAAAAACTGTTTTTT. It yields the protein CASSTTGTGSEKLFF.

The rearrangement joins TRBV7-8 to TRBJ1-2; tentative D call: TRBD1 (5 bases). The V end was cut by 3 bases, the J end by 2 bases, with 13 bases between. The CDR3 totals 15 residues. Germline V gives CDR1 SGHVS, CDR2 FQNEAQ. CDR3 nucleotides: TGTGCCAGCAGCTTGCGCGGGGGAGGGAACTATGGCTACACCTTC. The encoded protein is CASSLRGGGNYGYTF.

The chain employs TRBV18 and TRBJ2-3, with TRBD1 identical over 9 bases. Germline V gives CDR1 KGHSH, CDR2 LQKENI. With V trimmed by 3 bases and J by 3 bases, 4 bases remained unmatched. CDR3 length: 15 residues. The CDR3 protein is CASSPTGGSTDTQYF. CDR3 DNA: TGTGCCAGCTCACCGACAGGGGGATCTACAGATACGCAGTATTTT. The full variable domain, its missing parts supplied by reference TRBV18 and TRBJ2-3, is NAGVMQNPRHLVRRRGQEARLRCSPMKGHSHVYWYRQLPEEGLKFMVYLQKENIIDESGMPKERFSAEFPKEGPSILRIQQVVRGDSAAYFCASSPTGGSTDTQYFGPGTRLTVL.

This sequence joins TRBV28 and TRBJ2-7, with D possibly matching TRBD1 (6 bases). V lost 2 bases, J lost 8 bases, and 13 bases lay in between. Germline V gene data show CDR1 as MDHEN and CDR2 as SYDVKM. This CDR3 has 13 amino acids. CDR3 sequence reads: CASSLKARGKQYF. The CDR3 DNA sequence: TGTGCCAGCAGTTTAAAAGCAAGGGGGAAGCAGTACTTC.

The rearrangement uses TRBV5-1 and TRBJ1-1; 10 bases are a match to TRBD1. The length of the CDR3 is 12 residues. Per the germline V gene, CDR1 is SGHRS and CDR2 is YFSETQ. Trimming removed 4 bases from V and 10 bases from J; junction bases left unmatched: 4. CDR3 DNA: TGCGCCAGCAGCCAGGACAGGGGGACAGCTTTCTTT. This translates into CASSQDRGTAFF.

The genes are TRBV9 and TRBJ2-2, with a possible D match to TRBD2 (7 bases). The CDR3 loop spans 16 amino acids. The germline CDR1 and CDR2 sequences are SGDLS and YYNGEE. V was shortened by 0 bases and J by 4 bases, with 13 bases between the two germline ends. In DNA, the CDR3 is TGTGCCAGCAGCGTAGATAACGGGGGGCGCACCGGGGAGCTGTTTTTT. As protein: CASSVDNGGRTGELFF.

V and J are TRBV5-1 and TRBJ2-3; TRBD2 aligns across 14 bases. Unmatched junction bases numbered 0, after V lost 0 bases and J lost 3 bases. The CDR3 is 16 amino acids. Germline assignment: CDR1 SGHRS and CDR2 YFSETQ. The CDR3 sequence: CASSLGLAGGTDTQYF. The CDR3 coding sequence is TGCGCCAGCAGCTTGGGACTAGCGGGGGGGACAGATACGCAGTATTTT.